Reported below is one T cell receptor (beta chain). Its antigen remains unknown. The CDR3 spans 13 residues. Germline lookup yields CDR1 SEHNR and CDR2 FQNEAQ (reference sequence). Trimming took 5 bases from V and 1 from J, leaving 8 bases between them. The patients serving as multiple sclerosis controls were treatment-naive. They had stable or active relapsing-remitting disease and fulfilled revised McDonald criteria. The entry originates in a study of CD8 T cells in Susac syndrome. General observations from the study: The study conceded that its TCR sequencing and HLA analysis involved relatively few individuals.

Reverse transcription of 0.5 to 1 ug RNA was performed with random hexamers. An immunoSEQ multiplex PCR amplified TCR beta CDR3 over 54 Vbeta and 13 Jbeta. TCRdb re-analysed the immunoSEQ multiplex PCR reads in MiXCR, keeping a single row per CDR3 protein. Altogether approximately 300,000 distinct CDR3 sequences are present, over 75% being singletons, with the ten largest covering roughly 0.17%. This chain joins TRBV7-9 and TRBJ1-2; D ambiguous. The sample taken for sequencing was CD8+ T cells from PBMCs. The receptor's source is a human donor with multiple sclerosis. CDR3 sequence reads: CASSRGVNYGYTF. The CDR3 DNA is TGTGCCAGCAGCCGCGGGGTTAACTATGGCTACACCTTC.